This TCR beta chain was obtained from a study of CD8 T cells in ankylosing spondylitis (dated by TCRdb to 2017 to 2019). For the wider study: The study profiled T cell receptor beta repertoires in healthy donors and ankylosing spondylitis patients to find disease-linked TCR variants. The full study cohort comprised 25 ankylosing spondylitis patients and over a hundred healthy donors. Peripheral blood was sampled, and synovial fluid was additionally collected from ankylosing spondylitis patients.

Study-wide conclusions, independent of this receptor: The disease-linked clones had a CD8+ phenotype and were found at relatively low frequencies in peripheral blood. Some TCR beta motif variants had previously been reported in synovial fluid and blood of reactive arthritis patients, which suggested common disease-initiation mechanisms. A TCR beta motif of several highly homologous amino acid variants appeared characteristic of blood from ankylosing spondylitis patients. Significant enrichment of the disease-linked clones was reported in matched synovial fluid samples from ankylosing spondylitis patients.

This clonotype occurred many times. It has no known antigen specificity. Qualities for individual bases were not recorded, and no much larger clone is one base off. The sequencer listed for this sample is Illumina HiSeq 2500. Quantitative 5'-RACE with molecular barcodes was the method used to prepare the TCR beta libraries. Concerning the study's data processing: A new computational method, built on a probabilistic model of VDJ rearrangement, was used to identify disease-linked TCR variants. TCRdb reran the public reads through fastp at Q25 and MiXCR, keeping productive beta chains. Rows are combined by CDR3 protein, so each entry shows the most common genes and DNA. The V and J calls here are based on TCRdb, not the publication. This sample is represented by 85,000 to 100,000 distinct CDR3 sequences; about 7.7% of them were singletons. The ten top clones hold nearly 10% of the sample. V lost 5 bases and J lost 8 bases; the stretch between them is 21 bases long. Spanning cysteine to phenylalanine, the CDR3 consists of 16 amino acids. Only the CDR3 DNA stays, 48 bases, in frame from base 1. Looking up the germline V gene yields CDR1 MGHRA and CDR2 YSYEKL.

Recombination joined TRBV4-1 with TRBJ2-2, and TRBD1 may be the D gene, going by 6 matching bases. The TCR comes from a male donor with ankylosing spondylitis or in good health (not recorded which). The sample comprised blood, either unsorted or a sorted T cell fraction (not recorded which). The DNA sequence follows: TGCGCCAGCAGCACCTATCACACAGGGTCCTCTGGGGAGCTGTTTTTT. This encodes CASSTYHTGSSGELFF.